These 11 T cell receptor beta chains originate from one sample sequenced in a study of Tregs in tolerant kidney transplant recipients. Mixed chimerism was transient after nonmyeloablative marrow transplants from related graft donors. The table came from immunoSEQ multiplex PCR; TCRdb's copy has only in-frame clones and leaves some out. The table has about 50,000 clones, roughly 90% seen once. This specimen was CD8+ T cells from blood (PBMCs), taken 12 months after the transplant. All receptors derive from a human patient who received a combined kidney and bone marrow transplant. Among the T cells, some may be from the graft donor.

V gene TRBV19 combines with J gene TRBJ2-6; TRBD1 is a possible D gene (5 bases). V shed 9 bases and J shed 0 bases, with 9 bases lying between them. The CDR3 covers 14 residues. CDR1 is LNHDA and CDR2 is SQIVND in the germline V gene (reference sequence). The DNA of the CDR3 is TGTGCCAGCCAAGGGGTCTCTGGGGCCAACGTCCTGACTTTC. Amino acids: CASQGVSGANVLTF.

The chain couples TRBV4-1 to TRBJ2-3; D not certain. The CDR3 totals 17 residues. Deletions cut 0 bases from V and 0 bases from J, with 13 bases between. CDR1 is MGHRA and CDR2 is YSYEKL in the germline V gene. The chain's CDR3 is CASSQDGARTSTDTQYF. The CDR3 DNA follows: TGCGCCAGCAGCCAAGATGGAGCGCGTACTAGCACAGATACGCAGTATTTT.

This sequence joins TRBV30 and TRBJ2-2; D is ambiguous. Germline lookup yields CDR1 GTSNPN and CDR2 SVGIG (reference sequence). The CDR3 contains 12 residues. Trimming took off 2 bases at V and 5 bases at J, with 6 bases between the two ends. CDR3 in DNA: TGTGCCTGGAGTTTGAGAACCGGGGAGCTGTTTTTT. This sequence encodes CAWSLRTGELFF. Supplemented by reference TRBV30 and TRBJ2-2, the full variable domain reads SQTIHQWPATLVQPVGSPLSLECTVEGTSNPNLYWYRQAAGRGLQLLFYSVGIGQISSEVPQNLSASRPQDRQFILSSKKLLLSDSGFYLCAWSLRTGELFFGEGSRLTVL.

The chain uses TRBV2 and TRBJ2-7, with D possibly being TRBD2 (5 bases). This CDR3 has 14 amino acids. CDR1 SNHLY and CDR2 FYNNEI come from the germline V gene. The V end was cut by 6 bases, the J end by 6 bases, with 18 bases between. The CDR3 nucleotides are TGTGCCAGCAGGGCCGACGGGGAAGTCGGCGAGCAGTACTTC. Protein sequence: CASRADGEVGEQYF.

The CDR3, as DNA: TGCAGCGGAGTCGGAGGACAGGGGTCGGATACGCAGTATTTT. It specifies CSGVGGQGSDTQYF. The rearrangement links TRBV29-1 to TRBJ2-3; 9 bases align to TRBD1. The germline gives CDR1 SQVTM, CDR2 ANQGSEA. This CDR3 has 14 residues. J was trimmed by 6 bases and V by 7 bases; bases with no gene match: 11.

Here the CDR3 reads CASSREYGAGGTEAFF. The CDR3 region has the DNA TGCGCCAGCAGCCGAGAATATGGGGCAGGGGGCACTGAAGCTTTCTTT. This chain connects TRBV4-3 to TRBJ1-1; TRBD1 agrees at 7 bases. CDR3 length equals 16 residues. V dropped 4 bases and J dropped 4; count of bases not matched to a gene: 12. Germline V gene sequence: CDR1 LGHNA, CDR2 YSLEER.

V is TRBV18 and J is TRBJ2-3, with D perhaps TRBD2 (6 bases). V lost 8 bases and J 0 bases, leaving 15 bases between the germline ends. The CDR3 spans 15 residues. CDR1 KGHSH and CDR2 LQKENI come from the germline V gene. Here the CDR3 reads CASKRRGSSTDTQYF. The CDR3 nucleotides are TGTGCCAGCAAGAGGAGGGGATCTAGCACAGATACGCAGTATTTT. The full variable domain, with the rest looked up from reference TRBV18 and TRBJ2-3, is NAGVMQNPRHLVRRRGQEARLRCSPMKGHSHVYWYRQLPEEGLKFMVYLQKENIIDESGMPKERFSAEFPKEGPSILRIQQVVRGDSAAYFCASKRRGSSTDTQYFGPGTRLTVL.

The chain joins TRBV4-1 to TRBJ1-5; 8 nucleotides agree with TRBD1. The length of the CDR3 is 17 residues. Germline-derived CDR1 and CDR2 are MGHRA and YSYEKL. J lost 2 bases, V lost 2 bases, and 8 bases had no gene match. This CDR3 is CASSQHPRGRGNQPQHF. CDR3 sequence (DNA): TGCGCCAGCAGCCAACATCCCAGGGGGCGGGGCAATCAGCCCCAGCATTTT.

For the CDR3, the DNA is TGTGCCAGCAGTTTGGGGCCCGGGGGGAACACTGAAGCTTTCTTT. Its translation: CASSLGPGGNTEAFF. This chain uses TRBV27 with TRBJ1-1, with a tentative D call TRBD1 (5 bases). CDR1 and CDR2 from the germline V gene are MNHEY and SMNVEV (reference sequence). This CDR3 comprises 15 residues. With 3 bases removed from V and 1 base from J, the gap between germline ends came to 12 bases.

The rearrangement links TRBV15 to TRBJ1-1, with TRBD1 matching 9 bases. The germline V gene encodes CDR1 LNHNV and CDR2 YYDKDF (reference sequence). With V trimmed by 5 bases and J by 6 bases, 4 bases remained unmatched. There are 13 residues in the CDR3. The DNA for the CDR3 is TGTGCCACCAGCGGAGGGACAGGGCCTGAAGCTTTCTTT. This sequence encodes CATSGGTGPEAFF.

The chain recombines TRBV6-5 with TRBJ2-7, with a tentative D call TRBD2 (7 bases). The CDR3 spans 15 residues. The V and J ends lost 7 bases and 0 bases respectively, with 16 bases between them. From germline, CDR1 is MNHEY and CDR2 SVGAGI. CDR3 sequence (DNA): TGTGCCAGCAAAAGAAGGGGGGGAAGCTCCTACGAGCAGTACTTC. It codes for CASKRRGGSSYEQYF.